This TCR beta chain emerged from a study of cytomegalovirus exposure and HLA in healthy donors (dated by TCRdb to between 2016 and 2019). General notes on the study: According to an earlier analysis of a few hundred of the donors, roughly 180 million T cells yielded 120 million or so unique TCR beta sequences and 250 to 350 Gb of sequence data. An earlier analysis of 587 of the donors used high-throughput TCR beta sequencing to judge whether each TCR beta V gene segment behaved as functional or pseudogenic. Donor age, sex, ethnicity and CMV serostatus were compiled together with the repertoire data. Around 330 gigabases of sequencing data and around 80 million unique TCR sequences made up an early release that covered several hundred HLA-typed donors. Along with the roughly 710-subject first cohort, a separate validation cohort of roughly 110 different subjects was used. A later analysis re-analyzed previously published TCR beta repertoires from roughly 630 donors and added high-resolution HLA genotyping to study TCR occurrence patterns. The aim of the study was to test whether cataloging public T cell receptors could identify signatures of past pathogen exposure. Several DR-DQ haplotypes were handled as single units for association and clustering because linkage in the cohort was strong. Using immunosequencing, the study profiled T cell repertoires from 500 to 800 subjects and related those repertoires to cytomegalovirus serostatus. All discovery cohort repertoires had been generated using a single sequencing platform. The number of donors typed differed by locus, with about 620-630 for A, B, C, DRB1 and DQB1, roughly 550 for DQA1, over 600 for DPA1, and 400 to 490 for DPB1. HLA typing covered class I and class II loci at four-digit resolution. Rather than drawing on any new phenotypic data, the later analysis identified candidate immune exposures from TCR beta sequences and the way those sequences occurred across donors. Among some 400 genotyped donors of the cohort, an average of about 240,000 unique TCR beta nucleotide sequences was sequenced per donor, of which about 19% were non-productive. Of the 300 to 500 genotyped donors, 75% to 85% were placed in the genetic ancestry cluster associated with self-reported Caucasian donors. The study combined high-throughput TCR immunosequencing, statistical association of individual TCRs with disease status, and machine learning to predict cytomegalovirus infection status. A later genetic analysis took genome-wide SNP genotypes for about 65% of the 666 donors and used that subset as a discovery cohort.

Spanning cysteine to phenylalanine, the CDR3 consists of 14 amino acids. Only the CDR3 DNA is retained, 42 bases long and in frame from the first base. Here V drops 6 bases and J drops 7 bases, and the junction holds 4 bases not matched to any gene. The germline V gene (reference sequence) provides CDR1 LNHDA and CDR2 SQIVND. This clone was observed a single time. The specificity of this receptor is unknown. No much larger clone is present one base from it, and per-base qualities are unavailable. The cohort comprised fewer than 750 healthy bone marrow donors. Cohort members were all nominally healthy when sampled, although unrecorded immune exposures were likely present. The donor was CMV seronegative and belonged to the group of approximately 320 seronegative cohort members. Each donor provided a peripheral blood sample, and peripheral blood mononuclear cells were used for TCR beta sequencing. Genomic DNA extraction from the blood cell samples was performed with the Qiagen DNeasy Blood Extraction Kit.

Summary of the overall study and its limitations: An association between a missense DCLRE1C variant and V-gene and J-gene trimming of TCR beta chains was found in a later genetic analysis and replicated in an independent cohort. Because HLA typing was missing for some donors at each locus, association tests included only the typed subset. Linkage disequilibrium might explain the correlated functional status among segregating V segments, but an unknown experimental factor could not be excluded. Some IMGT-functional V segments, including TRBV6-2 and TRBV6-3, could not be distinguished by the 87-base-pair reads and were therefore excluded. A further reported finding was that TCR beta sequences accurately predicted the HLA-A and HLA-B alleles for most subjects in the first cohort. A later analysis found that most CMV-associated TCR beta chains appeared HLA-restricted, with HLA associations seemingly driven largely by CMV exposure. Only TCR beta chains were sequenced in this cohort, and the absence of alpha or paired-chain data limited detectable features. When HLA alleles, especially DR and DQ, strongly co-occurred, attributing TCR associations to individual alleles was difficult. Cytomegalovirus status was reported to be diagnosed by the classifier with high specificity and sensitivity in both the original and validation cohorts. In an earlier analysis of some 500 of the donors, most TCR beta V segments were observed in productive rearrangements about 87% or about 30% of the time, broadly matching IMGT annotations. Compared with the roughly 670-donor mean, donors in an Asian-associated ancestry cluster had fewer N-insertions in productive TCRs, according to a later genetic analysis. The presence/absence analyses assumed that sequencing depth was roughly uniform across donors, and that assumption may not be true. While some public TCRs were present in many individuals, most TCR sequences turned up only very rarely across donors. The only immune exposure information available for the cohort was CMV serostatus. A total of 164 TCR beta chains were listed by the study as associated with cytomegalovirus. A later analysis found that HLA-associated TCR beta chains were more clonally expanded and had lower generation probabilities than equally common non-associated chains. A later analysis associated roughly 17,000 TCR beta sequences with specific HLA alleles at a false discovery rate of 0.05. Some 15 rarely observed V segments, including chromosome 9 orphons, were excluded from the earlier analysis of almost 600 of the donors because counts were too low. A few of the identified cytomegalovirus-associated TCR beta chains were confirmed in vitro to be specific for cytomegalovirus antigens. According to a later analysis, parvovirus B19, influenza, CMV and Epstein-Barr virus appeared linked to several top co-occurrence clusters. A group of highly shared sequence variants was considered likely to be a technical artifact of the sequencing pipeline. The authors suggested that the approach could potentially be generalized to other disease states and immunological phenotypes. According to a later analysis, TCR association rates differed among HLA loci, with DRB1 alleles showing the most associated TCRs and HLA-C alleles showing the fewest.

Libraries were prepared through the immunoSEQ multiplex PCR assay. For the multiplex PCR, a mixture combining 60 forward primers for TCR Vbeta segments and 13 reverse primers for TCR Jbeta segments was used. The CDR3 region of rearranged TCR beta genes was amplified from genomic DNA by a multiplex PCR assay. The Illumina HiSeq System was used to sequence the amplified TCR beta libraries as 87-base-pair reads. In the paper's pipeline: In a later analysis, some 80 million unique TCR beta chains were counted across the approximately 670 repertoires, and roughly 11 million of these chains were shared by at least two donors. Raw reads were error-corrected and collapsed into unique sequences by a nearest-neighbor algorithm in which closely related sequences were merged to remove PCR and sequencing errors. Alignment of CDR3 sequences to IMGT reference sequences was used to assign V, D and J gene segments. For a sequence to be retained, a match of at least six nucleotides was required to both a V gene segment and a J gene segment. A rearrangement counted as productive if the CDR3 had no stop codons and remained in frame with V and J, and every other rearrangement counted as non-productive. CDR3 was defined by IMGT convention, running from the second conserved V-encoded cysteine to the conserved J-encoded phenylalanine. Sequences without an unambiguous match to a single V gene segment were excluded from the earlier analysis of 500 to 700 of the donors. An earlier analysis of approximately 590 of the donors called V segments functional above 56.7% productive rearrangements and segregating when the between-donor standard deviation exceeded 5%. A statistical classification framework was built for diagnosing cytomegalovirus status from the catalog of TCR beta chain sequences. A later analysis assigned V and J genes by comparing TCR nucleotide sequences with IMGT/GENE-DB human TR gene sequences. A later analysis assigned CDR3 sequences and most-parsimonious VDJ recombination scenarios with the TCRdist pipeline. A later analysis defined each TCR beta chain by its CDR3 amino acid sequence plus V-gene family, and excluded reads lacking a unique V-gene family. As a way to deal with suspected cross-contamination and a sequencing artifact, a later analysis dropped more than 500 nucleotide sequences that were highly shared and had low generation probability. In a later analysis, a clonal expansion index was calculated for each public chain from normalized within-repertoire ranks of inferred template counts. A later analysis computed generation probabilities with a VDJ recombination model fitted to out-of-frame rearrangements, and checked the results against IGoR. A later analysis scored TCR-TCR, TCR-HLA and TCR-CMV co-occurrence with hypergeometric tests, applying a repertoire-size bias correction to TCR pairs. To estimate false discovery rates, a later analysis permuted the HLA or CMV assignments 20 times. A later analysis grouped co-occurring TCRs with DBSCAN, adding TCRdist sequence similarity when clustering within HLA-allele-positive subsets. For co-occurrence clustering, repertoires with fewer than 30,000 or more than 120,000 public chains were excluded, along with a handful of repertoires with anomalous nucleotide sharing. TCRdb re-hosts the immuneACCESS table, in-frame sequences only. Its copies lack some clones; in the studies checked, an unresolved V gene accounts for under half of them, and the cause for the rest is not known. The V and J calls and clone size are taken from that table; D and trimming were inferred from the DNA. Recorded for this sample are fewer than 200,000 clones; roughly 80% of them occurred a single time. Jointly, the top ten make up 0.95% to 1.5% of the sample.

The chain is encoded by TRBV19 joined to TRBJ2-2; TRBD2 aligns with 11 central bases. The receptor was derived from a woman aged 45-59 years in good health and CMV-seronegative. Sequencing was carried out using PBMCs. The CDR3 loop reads CASRLAGASGELFF. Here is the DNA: TGTGCCAGTAGACTAGCGGGAGCTAGCGGGGAGCTGTTTTTT.